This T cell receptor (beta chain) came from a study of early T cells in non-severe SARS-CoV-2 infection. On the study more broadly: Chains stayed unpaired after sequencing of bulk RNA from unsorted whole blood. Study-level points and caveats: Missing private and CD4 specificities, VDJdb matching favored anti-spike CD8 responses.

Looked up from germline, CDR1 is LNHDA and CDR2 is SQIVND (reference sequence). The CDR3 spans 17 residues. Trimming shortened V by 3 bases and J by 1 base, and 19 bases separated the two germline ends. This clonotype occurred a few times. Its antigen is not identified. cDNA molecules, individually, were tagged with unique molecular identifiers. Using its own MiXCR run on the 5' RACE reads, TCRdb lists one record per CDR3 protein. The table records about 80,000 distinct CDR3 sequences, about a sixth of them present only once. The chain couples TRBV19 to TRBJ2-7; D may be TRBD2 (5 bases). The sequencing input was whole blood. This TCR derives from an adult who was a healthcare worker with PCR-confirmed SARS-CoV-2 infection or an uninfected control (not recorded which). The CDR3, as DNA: TGTGCCAGTAGTATCAAGGGTTCAGCGGTGGGATCCTACGAGCAGTACTTC. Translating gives CASSIKGSAVGSYEQYF.